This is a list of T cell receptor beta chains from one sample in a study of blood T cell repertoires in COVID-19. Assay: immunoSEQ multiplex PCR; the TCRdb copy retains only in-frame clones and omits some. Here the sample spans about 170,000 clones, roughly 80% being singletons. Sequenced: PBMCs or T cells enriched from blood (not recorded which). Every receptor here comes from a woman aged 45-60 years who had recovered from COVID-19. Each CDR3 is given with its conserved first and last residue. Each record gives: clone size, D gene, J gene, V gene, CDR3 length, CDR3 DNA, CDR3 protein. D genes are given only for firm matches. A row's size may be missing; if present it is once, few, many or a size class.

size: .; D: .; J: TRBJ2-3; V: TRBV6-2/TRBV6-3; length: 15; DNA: TGTGCCAGCAGTTACTTCGCGGGAAGCACAGATACGCAGTATTTT; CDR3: CASSYFAGSTDTQYF
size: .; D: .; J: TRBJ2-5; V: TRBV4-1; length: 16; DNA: TGCGCCAGCAGCCACGGCGCGGAGGGGAGGCGAGAGACCCAGTACTTC; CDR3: CASSHGAEGRRETQYF
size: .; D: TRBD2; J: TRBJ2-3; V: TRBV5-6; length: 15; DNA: TGTGCCAGCAGTCTAGTCGGGACTATGACAGATACGCAGTATTTT; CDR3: CASSLVGTMTDTQYF
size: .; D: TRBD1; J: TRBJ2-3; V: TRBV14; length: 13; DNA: TGTGCCAGCAGCCAAGGGACAGGTGCGACGCAGTATTTT; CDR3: CASSQGTGATQYF
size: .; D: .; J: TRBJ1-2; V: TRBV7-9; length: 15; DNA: TGTGCCAGCAGCTTAGTGTTGGCAGGGGCTGATGGCTACACCTTC; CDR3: CASSLVLAGADGYTF
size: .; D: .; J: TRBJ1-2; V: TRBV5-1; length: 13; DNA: TGCGCCAGCAGCTTATCCGGGAACTATGGCTACACCTTC; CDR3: CASSLSGNYGYTF
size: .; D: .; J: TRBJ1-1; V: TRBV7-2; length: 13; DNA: TGTGCCAGCAGCCCCCCAGGGAAGACTGAAGCTTTCTTT; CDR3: CASSPPGKTEAFF
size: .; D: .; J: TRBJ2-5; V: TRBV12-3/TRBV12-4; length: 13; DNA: TGTGCCAGCAGGGCAGGGGTCCAAGAGACCCAGTACTTC; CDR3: CASRAGVQETQYF
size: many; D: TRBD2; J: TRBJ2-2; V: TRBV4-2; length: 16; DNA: TGTGCCAGCAGCCAGACTAGCGGGGGCGCCTCGGGGGAGCTGTTTTTT; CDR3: CASSQTSGGASGELFF
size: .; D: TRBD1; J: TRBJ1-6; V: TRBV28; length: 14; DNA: TGTGCCAGCAGTTTGTGGACAGGGGAATCACCCCTCCACTTT; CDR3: CASSLWTGESPLHF
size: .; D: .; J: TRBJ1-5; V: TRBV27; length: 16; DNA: TGTGCCAGCAGTTACTCGGTCCCAAATAGCAATCAGCCCCAGCATTTT; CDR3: CASSYSVPNSNQPQHF
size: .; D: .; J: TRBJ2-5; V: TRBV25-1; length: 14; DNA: TGTGCCAGCAGTCTCCCGGGTCTCCAAGAGACCCAGTACTTC; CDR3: CASSLPGLQETQYF
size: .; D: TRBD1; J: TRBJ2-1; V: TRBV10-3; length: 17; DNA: TGTGCCATCAGTGACCGCCCCTCGGGACAGGTCTACAATGAGCAGTTCTTC; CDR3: CAISDRPSGQVYNEQFF
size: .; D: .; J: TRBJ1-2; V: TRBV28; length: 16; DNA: TGTGCCAGCAGGTCTATTCGGGTGGGGGCGAACTATGGCTACACCTTC; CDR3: CASRSIRVGANYGYTF
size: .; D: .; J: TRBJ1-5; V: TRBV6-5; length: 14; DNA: TGTGCCAGCAGTTACGGCAGTTACAATCAGCCCCAGCATTTT; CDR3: CASSYGSYNQPQHF
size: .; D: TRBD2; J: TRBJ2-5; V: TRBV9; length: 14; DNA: TGTGCCAGCAGCCAAGGACTAGCACAAGAGACCCAGTACTTC; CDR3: CASSQGLAQETQYF
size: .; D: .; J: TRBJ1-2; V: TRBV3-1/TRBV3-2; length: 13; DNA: TGTGCCAGCAGCGCAACGGGGAACTATGGCTACACCTTC; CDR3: CASSATGNYGYTF
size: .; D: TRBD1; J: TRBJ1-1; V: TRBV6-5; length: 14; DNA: TGTGCCAGCAGGAGGACAGGGTCTAACACTGAAGCTTTCTTT; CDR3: CASRRTGSNTEAFF
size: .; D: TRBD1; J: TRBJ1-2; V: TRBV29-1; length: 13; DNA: TGCAGCGTTAAGGACAGGGAGGCCTATGGCTACACCTTC; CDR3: CSVKDREAYGYTF
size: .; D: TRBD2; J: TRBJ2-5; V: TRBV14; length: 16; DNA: TGTGCCAGCAGCCAGTACGGGGGGGGCCTTAGGGAGACCCAGTACTTC; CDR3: CASSQYGGGLRETQYF
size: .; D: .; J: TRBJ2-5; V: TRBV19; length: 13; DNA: TGTGCCAGTAGATGGAGACCCCAAGAGACCCAGTACTTC; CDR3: CASRWRPQETQYF
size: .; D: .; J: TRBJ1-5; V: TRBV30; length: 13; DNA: TGTGCCTGGAGTTGGGGGGGGAATCAGCCCCAGCATTTT; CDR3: CAWSWGGNQPQHF
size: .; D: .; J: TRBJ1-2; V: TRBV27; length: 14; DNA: TGTGCCAGCAGGCATCCAGACAGATCCTATGGCTACACCTTC; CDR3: CASRHPDRSYGYTF
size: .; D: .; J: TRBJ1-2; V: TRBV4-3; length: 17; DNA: TGCGCCAGCAGCCAATATCTGCGGACAGACCGTAACTATGGCTACACCTTC; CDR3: CASSQYLRTDRNYGYTF
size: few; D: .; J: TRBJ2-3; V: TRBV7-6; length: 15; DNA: TGTGCCAGCAGCTTAAATCGGCAGGGAACAGATACGCAGTATTTT; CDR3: CASSLNRQGTDTQYF
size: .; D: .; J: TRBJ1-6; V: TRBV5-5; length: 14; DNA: TGTGCCAGCAGCTTGGCCGGGTCAAAATCACCCCTCCACTTT; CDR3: CASSLAGSKSPLHF
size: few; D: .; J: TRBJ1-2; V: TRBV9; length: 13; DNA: TGTGCCAGCGGCGGTACAGCCGACTATGGCTACACCTTC; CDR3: CASGGTADYGYTF
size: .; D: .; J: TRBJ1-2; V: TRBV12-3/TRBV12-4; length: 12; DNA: TGTGCCATCAGCCAGGCCGGCCATGGCTACACCTTC; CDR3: CAISQAGHGYTF
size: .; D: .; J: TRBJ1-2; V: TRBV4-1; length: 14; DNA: TGCGCCAGCAGCCAACGGTGGTCTCTCTCGGGCTACACCTTC; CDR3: CASSQRWSLSGYTF
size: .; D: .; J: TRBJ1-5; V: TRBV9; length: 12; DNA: TGTGCCAGCAGCCCCCTCGATCAGCCCCAGCATTTT; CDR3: CASSPLDQPQHF
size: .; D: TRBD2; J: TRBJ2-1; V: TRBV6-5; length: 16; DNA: TGTGCCAGCAGTTACTCGAGCGGGGTCTCCTACAATGAGCAGTTCTTC; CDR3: CASSYSSGVSYNEQFF
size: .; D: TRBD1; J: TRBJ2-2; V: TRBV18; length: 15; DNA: TGTGCCAGCTCACCGGGACAGGCTTCTGTCGGGGAGCTGTTTTTT; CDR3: CASSPGQASVGELFF
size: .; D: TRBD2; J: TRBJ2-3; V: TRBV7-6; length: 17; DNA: TGTGCCAGCAGCTTGAGGACTAGCAGGAACAGCACAGATACGCAGTATTTT; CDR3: CASSLRTSRNSTDTQYF
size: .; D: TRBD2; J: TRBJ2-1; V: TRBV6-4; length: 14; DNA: TGTGCCAGCACCGCGGGAGGGCCGGGAGATGAGCAGTTCTTC; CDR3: CASTAGGPGDEQFF
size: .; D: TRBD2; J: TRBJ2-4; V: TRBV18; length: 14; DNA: TGTGCCAGCTCAGATCTAGCGGGCAAAAACATTCAGTACTTC; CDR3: CASSDLAGKNIQYF
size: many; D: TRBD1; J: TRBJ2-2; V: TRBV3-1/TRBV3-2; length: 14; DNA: TGTGCCAGCAGCCCAAGGACAGGGCCCGGGGAGCTGTTTTTT; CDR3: CASSPRTGPGELFF
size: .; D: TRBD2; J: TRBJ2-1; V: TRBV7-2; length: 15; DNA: TGTGCCAGCAGCTTTTCTAGCGGGGGTTACAATGAGCAGTTCTTC; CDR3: CASSFSSGGYNEQFF
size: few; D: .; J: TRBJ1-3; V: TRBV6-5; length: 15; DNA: TGTGCCAGCACCAGCGGGGGGGGTACCGGAAACACCATATATTTT; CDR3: CASTSGGGTGNTIYF
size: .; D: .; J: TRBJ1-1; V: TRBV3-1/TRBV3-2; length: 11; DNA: TGTGCCAGCAGCCAAACAGGGTCAGCTTTCTTT; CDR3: CASSQTGSAFF
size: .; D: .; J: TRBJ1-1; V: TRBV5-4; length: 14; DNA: TGTGCCAGCAGTCCGGACACTTCGAACACTGAAGCTTTCTTT; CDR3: CASSPDTSNTEAFF
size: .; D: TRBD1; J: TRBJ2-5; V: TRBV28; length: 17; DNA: TGTGCCAGCTCCACCAGGGACAGGGGATTCCGGCGGGAGACCCAGTACTTC; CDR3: CASSTRDRGFRRETQYF
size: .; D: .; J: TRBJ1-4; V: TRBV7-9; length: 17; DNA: TGTGCCAGCAGCCCGAAACTAACGACCCAAACTAATGAAAAACTGTTTTTT; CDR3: CASSPKLTTQTNEKLFF
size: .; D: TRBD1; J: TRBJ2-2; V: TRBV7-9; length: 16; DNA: TGTGCCAGCAGCCCAACTACAGGGGTGAACACCGGGGAGCTGTTTTTT; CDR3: CASSPTTGVNTGELFF
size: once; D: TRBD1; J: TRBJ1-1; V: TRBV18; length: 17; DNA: TGTGCCAGCTCACCATGGGACAGCTTAGAGATGAACACTGAAGCTTTCTTT; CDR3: CASSPWDSLEMNTEAFF
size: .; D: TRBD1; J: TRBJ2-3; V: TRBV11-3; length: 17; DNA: TGTGCCAGCGGGGGCCAGGCAGGACAGGGGGCCGCAGATACGCAGTATTTT; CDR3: CASGGQAGQGAADTQYF
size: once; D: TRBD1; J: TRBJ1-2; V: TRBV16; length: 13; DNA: TGTGCCAGCAGCCAATCGGGGGACAGGGACTACACCTTC; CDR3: CASSQSGDRDYTF
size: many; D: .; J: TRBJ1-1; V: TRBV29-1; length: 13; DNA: TGCAGCGCTAACGAAGGGGCAGCCACTGAAGCTTTCTTT; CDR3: CSANEGAATEAFF
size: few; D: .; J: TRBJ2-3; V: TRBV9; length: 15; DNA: TGTGCCAGCAGCGTAGACTATCTGAGCACAGATACGCAGTATTTT; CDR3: CASSVDYLSTDTQYF
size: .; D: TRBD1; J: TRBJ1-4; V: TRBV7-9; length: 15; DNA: TGTGCCAGCAGCTTAGGGGACAGGGAAGGGGAAAAACTGTTTTTT; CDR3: CASSLGDREGEKLFF
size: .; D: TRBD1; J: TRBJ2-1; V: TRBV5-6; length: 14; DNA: TGTGCCAGCAGCCTCCGGACAGGGAAGAATGAGCAGTTCTTC; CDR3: CASSLRTGKNEQFF
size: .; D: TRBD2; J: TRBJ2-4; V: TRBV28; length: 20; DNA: TGTGCCAGCAGCCCAGTGGGGCTAGCGGGGGGCGCGGGCAGCGGGAACATTCAGTACTTC; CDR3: CASSPVGLAGGAGSGNIQYF
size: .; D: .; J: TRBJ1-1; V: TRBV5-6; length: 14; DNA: TGTGCCAGCAGCTTATCAGGGATACTGGGTGAAGCTTTCTTT; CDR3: CASSLSGILGEAFF